The 15 T cell receptor beta chains presented below share a single source sample, sequenced in a study of T cell clonotyping in hematopoietic cell transplantation. The data were produced by immunoSEQ multiplex PCR, yet TCRdb's version contains in-frame clones alone and is incomplete. The sample has around 7,000 clones; about 98% are singletons. Sequences were derived from PBMCs, sampled 30 days after allogeneic stem cell transplant. The receptors were sampled from a male patient over 55 who had an allogeneic stem cell transplant from a related donor, so the T cells may come from the graft donor. Some clones in this sample may be carry-over from other donors' samples.

Turning to this clone: A read error may produce the germline difference seen at one junction end. The genes are TRBV7-6 and TRBJ2-1, with 8 bases matching TRBD1. Germline V gene lookup returns CDR1 SGHVS and CDR2 FNYEAQ. The CDR3 is 11 residues long. CDR3 region: CASSFQGASIF. CDR3 DNA sequence: TGTGCCAGCAGCTTCCAGGGGGCATCGATCTTC.

This clone was observed once. The chain joins TRBV30 to TRBJ1-2; D unresolved. V dropped 0 bases and J dropped 4 bases, with 12 bases sitting between them. The CDR3 length is 14 residues. CDR1 is GTSNPN, CDR2 SVGIG, per germline (reference sequence). CDR3 loop: CAWSVLPGTYGYTF. CDR3 in DNA: TGTGCCTGGAGTGTACTCCCGGGTACCTATGGCTACACCTTC.

This chain uses TRBV5-8 with TRBJ2-3; D may be TRBD1 (6 bases). Trimming removed 3 bases at V and 3 bases at J, with 14 bases between. The CDR3 covers 15 residues. Germline-derived CDR1 and CDR2 are SGHTS and YDEGEE. In DNA form, the CDR3 reads TGTGCCAGCAGCTCGTACCGGGACAAGACAGATACGCAGTATTTT. Translation: CASSSYRDKTDTQYF.

V gene TRBV6-4 combines with J gene TRBJ2-2; D unclear. This CDR3 is built from 13 residues. Germline-derived CDR1 and CDR2 are MRHNA and SNTAGT. V was clipped by 4 bases and J by 6 bases, with 9 bases between them. The CDR3 nucleotides are TGTGCCAGCAGTGTAGATACAGCCGGGGAGCTGTTTTTT. Protein product: CASSVDTAGELFF.

V usage is TRBV5-6 and J usage is TRBJ2-5, with 10 bases fitting TRBD1. Trimming at V came to 2 bases and at J to 4 bases, leaving 5 bases not matched to a gene. This CDR3 region has 15 residues. Germline V gene sequence: CDR1 SGHDT, CDR2 YYEEEE. CDR3 amino acids: CASSFGTGEGETQYF. CDR3 sequence (DNA): TGTGCCAGCAGCTTCGGGACAGGGGAAGGAGAGACCCAGTACTTC.

This chain uses TRBV5-1 with TRBJ2-7, with unresolved D. The CDR3 extends over 13 amino acids. Germline V gene lookup returns CDR1 SGHRS and CDR2 YFSETQ. V lost 4 bases and J 0 bases, leaving 8 bases between the germline ends. The CDR3 DNA follows: TGCGCCAGCAGCCAACCCAGCTCCTACGAGCAGTACTTC. This codes for CASSQPSSYEQYF. The complete variable domain, with remaining parts taken from reference TRBV5-1 and TRBJ2-7, reads KAGVTQTPRYLIKTRGQQVTLSCSPISGHRSVSWYQQTPGQGLQFLFEYFSETQRNKGNFPGRFSGRQFSNSRSEMNVSTLELGDSALYLCASSQPSSYEQYFGPGTRLTVT.

V usage is TRBV6-6 and J usage is TRBJ1-1, with TRBD1 matching 7 bases. Germline CDR1 reads MNHNY; CDR2 reads SVGAGI (reference sequence). The trim removed 2 bases at V and 2 bases at J, leaving 5 bases unmatched. This CDR3 has 15 residues. CDR3 loop: CASSYGQEINTEAFF. CDR3 in DNA: TGTGCCAGCAGTTACGGACAGGAGATAAACACTGAAGCTTTCTTT.

V is TRBV29-1 and J is TRBJ2-1; the match to TRBD1 covers 7 bases. The CDR3 has 12 amino acids. Per germline, CDR1 SQVTM and CDR2 ANQGSEA. The J segment lost 9 bases and the V segment lost 7 bases, leaving 9 bases of the junction unmatched. For the CDR3, the DNA is TGCAGCGACGTCCACCCAGGGGGTGAGCAGTTCTTC. Translated, it gives CSDVHPGGEQFF.

The chain couples TRBV11-1 to TRBJ2-4, with 7 positions matching TRBD2. In germline, CDR1 is SGHAT, CDR2 FQDESV (reference sequence). The CDR3 runs to 12 residues. Trimming took 6 bases from V and 5 from J; bases not matched to a gene: 1. This CDR3 is CASSAGENIQYF. CDR3 DNA: TGTGCCAGCAGTGCGGGGGAAAACATTCAGTACTTC.

This clone was seen once. The genes are TRBV4-3 and TRBJ1-5; D unresolved. The CDR3 loop spans 17 amino acids. V gave up 0 bases and J gave up 6 bases, with 18 bases separating them. Germline lookup yields CDR1 LGHNA and CDR2 YSLEER. The CDR3 nucleotides are TGCGCCAGCAGCCAAGATCCTATTAGGCGGGGTGGTCAGCCCCAGCATTTT. This encodes CASSQDPIRRGGQPQHF.

The genes are TRBV5-1 and TRBJ2-1; D might be TRBD1 (6 bases). The CDR3 has 17 residues. The germline V gene encodes CDR1 SGHRS and CDR2 YFSETQ. The V end was cut by 4 bases, the J end by 4 bases, with 21 bases between. CDR3 amino acids: CASSPANRAGGYNEQFF. CDR3 DNA sequence: TGCGCCAGCAGCCCAGCCAACAGGGCTGGGGGTTACAATGAGCAGTTCTTC.

The V gene is TRBV6-6, the J gene TRBJ2-7; D may match TRBD1 or TRBD2 (5 bases each). V was clipped by 2 bases and J by 2 bases, with 7 bases between them. The CDR3 extends over 13 amino acids. The V gene's germline CDR1 is MNHNY and CDR2 SVGAGI (reference sequence). CDR3 nucleotide sequence: TGTGCCAGCAGTTACGGGACGACCTACGAGCAGTACTTC. As protein: CASSYGTTYEQYF.

This clone appeared once. The chain recombines TRBV7-6 with TRBJ2-1; no clear D. The CDR3 contains 14 residues. The ends were cut back, 0 bases at V and 7 bases at J, with 10 bases in the middle. Germline values: CDR1 SGHVS, CDR2 FNYEAQ. CDR3 sequence (DNA): TGTGCCAGCAGCTTAGCATCGAGATCTAATGAGCAGTTCTTC. This codes for CASSLASRSNEQFF.

The chain uses TRBV4-3 and TRBJ1-5, with D tentatively TRBD1 (6 bases). The length of the CDR3 is 16 residues. Between the trimmed V and J ends, which lost 2 bases and 2 bases, there was a span of 13 bases. Germline V gene data show CDR1 as LGHNA and CDR2 as YSLEER. The CDR3 loop is CASSQRAGERNQPQHF. The CDR3 DNA sequence: TGCGCCAGCAGCCAAAGGGCAGGGGAACGCAATCAGCCCCAGCATTTT.

V gene TRBV6-4 combines with J gene TRBJ2-2; D call uncertain. This CDR3 region has 16 residues. Germline V gives CDR1 MRHNA, CDR2 SNTAGT. Deletions cut 4 bases from V and 0 bases from J, with 12 bases between. The CDR3 DNA is TGTGCCAGCAGTGTTTTGGCAGGAACGAACACCGGGGAGCTGTTTTTT. Protein: CASSVLAGTNTGELFF.